This T cell receptor beta chain derives from a study of blood T cell repertoires in COVID-19. Study background: Samples taken during acute and convalescent COVID-19 were collected in the United States, Italy and Spain. T cells, B-cell-depleted T cells, or PBMCs supplied cDNA or gDNA.

A Seattle source enrolled patients during active infection and followed them longitudinally. Per the authors' pipeline: Reference gene primers were amplified, and this amplification served to estimate nucleated cell counts. Clones were read by immunoSEQ multiplex PCR, and TCRdb kept only the in-frame ones, dropping some. Clonal size and the V and J genes are those of that table, whereas D and trimming came from the DNA. The sample shows under 200,000 clones, around 87% of them seen only once. CDR1 is MNHEY, CDR2 SVGAGI, per germline. This CDR3 comprises 14 residues. V lost 7 bases, J lost 2 bases, and 14 bases lay in between.

The TCR originated in a man in his sixties with COVID-19, enrolled during active disease. This chain uses TRBV6-5 with TRBJ1-2, with a possible D match to TRBD1 (6 bases). Sequencing was performed on peripheral blood. Here the CDR3 reads CASMDSLQNYGYTF. The CDR3, as DNA: TGTGCCAGCATGGACAGCCTGCAAAACTATGGCTACACCTTC.